A selection of T cell receptor beta chains follows, all from one sample in a study of CD8+CD57+ T cells in acquired aplastic anemia. TCRdb re-called the reads with MiXCR, one entry per CDR3 protein. The sample lists 150,000 to 200,000 distinct CDR3 sequences, under 70% seen once, with more than 45% in the top ten. Sequenced input: sorted CD4+, CD8+, or CD8+CD57+ T cells (not recorded which) from PBMCs. Receptors originate from a human donor with severe aplastic anemia or a healthy control (not recorded which). CDR3s leave out the opening cysteine and the closing phenylalanine or tryptophan.

J gene | V gene | CDR3 length | CDR3 protein
TRBJ2-3 | TRBV2 | 13 | ASSANQISGDTQY
TRBJ1-6 | TRBV12-3/TRBV12-4 | 12 | ASSLRGVNSPLH
TRBJ2-3 | TRBV9 | 13 | ASSPRQGSTDTQY
TRBJ2-1 | TRBV6-5 | 14 | ASRLGGTGLSNEQF
TRBJ2-7 | TRBV15 | 13 | ATSREGGPPREQY
TRBJ2-3 | TRBV9 | 13 | ASSSRGFGSDTQY
TRBJ1-5 | TRBV10-3 | 10 | ATGTGFQPQH
TRBJ1-4 | TRBV10-3 | 13 | ATGDRQATNEKLF
TRBJ2-2 | TRBV7-3 | 11 | ASSSSGVGELF
TRBJ2-3 | TRBV15 | 11 | ATNRENTDTQY
TRBJ1-2 | TRBV5-1 | 11 | ASSFEPNYGYT
TRBJ2-1 | TRBV29-1 | 13 | SVEDLTYSHNEQF
TRBJ2-7 | TRBV10-3 | 12 | AISESASGYEQY
TRBJ2-2 | TRBV7-7 | 14 | ASSPSGRGNTGELF
TRBJ2-7 | TRBV7-9 | 13 | ASSLGSRTSYEQY
TRBJ2-7 | TRBV7-2 | 14 | ASSQDRLAAASEQY
TRBJ2-3 | TRBV19 | 11 | ASSAGNTDTQY
TRBJ2-7 | TRBV20-1 | 12 | SAPNTGTSYEQY
TRBJ2-2 | TRBV5-1 | 13 | ASSLGRANTGELF
TRBJ2-1 | TRBV19 | 11 | ASSIGQGNEQF
TRBJ1-2 | TRBV12-3/TRBV12-4 | 11 | ATSDLSDYGYT
TRBJ1-2 | TRBV7-6 | 14 | ASSPGAPLVRYGYT
TRBJ2-7 | TRBV29-1 | 11 | SVVWDRVAEQY
TRBJ1-5 | TRBV2 | 10 | ASSFGGEPQH
TRBJ2-7 | TRBV20-1 | 12 | SARRQGYSYEQY
TRBJ2-7 | TRBV7-2 | 17 | ASSFYICSARGDRGEQY
TRBJ2-3 | TRBV2 | 12 | ASIWSSATDTQY
TRBJ2-3 | TRBV20-1 | 14 | SAGLGTAARTDTQY
TRBJ2-5 | TRBV7-2 | 14 | ASSATLEGVGETQY
TRBJ2-4 | TRBV27 | 14 | ASSSITGLGINIQY
TRBJ1-5 | TRBV10-3 | 13 | AISEWGIGNQPQH
TRBJ2-2 | TRBV7-3 | 14 | ASSLGRARSTGELF
TRBJ1-1 | TRBV2 | 11 | ASAGNRETEAF
TRBJ1-2 | TRBV5-1 | 12 | ASSSGTGNYGYT
TRBJ1-6 | TRBV7-9 | 9 | ASSGDTGLH
TRBJ2-1 | TRBV7-9 | 12 | ASSHSVAGNEQL
TRBJ2-1 | TRBV10-2 | 12 | ASFPGQEYNEQF
TRBJ1-6 | TRBV2 | 14 | ASSEARIGQNSPLH
TRBJ2-1 | TRBV9 | 10 | ASSPMDNEQF
TRBJ1-2 | TRBV7-4 | 11 | ASSLDRGDAYT
TRBJ2-3 | TRBV9 | 14 | ASSTQRTGWADTQY
TRBJ2-5 | TRBV7-9 | 12 | ASSLFVREETQY
TRBJ2-7 | TRBV15 | 15 | ATSRDLDRGTSYEQY